This T cell receptor (beta chain) was sequenced during a study of T cell repertoires in cytomegalovirus infection. A single record per CDR3 protein comes from TCRdb applying MiXCR to the reads. This table has approximately 110,000 distinct CDR3 sequences, roughly 41% appearing once. This clonotype showed up just a few times. Its specificity is not known. The CDR3 runs to 19 residues. V gave up 0 bases and J gave up 3 bases, with 24 bases separating them. This sequence originates from a human donor in good health (CMV status not recorded). Some clones in this sample may be carry-over from other donors' samples. The chain links TRBV12-3 or TRBV12-4 to TRBJ2-7; D call uncertain. The sequencing used CD8+ T cells from cultured PBMCs, collected from culture after CMV antigen stimulation. The CDR3 here is CASSLAPGLLDPNGYEQYF. The DNA for the CDR3 is TGTGCCAGCAGTTTAGCGCCAGGCCTCCTGGACCCGAACGGCTACGAGCAGTACTTC.